The rows below give T cell receptor beta chains drawn from one sample of a study of shared clonotypes between healthy human individuals. Repertoires were generated with immunoSEQ multiplex PCR, while TCRdb's copy carries only in-frame clones and drops some. The sample contains millions of clones, 93% of which appear only once. Sequenced: naive CD8+ T cells from PBMCs. These receptor sequences come from a man aged 18-30 years in good health. Some clones in this sample may be carry-over from other donors' samples. Each CDR3 is given without its conserved first and last residue.

j_call v_call cdr3_aa
TRBJ2-5 TRBV7-9 ASSPTTVEETQY
TRBJ1-2 TRBV28 ASSLHRVYGYT
TRBJ2-7 TRBV7-8 ASSPGPNPLEQY
- TRBV7-9 ASQDSTSYEQY
TRBJ2-3 TRBV7-9 ASSLGGWRESELTDTQY
TRBJ2-2 TRBV19 ASSALALVGVNTGELF
TRBJ2-7 TRBV9 ASSVSGISSYEQY
TRBJ2-1 TRBV11-3 ASSSRLAGLHSGEQF
TRBJ1-4 TRBV13 ASSWGTEHEKLF
TRBJ2-3 TRBV4-3 ASSPRVGGTDTQY
TRBJ2-7 TRBV7-9 ASSLAKGQGYEQY